The TCR beta chain described here comes from a study of beta chain features in type 1 diabetes. Study results and caveats: Fewer junction insertions and more nucleotide deletions appeared in type 1 diabetes patients. Patients' naive, central memory and Treg TCRB repertoires seemed closer to one another than those of healthy donors. The cDNA sequencing approach could over-represent high-TCR-expressing cells.

From germline, CDR1 is LNHDA and CDR2 SQIVND (reference sequence). The V end lost 5 bases, the J end lost 2 bases, and 7 bases lay between the germline ends. The CDR3 sequence is 12 residues long. Of the isolated RNA, all was reverse transcribed, and so the sequenced material was expressed TCRB transcripts. The assay was immunoSEQ multiplex PCR, and TCRdb's table has in-frame clones only and misses some. The sample has 810,000 or so clones, roughly 17% seen once. This clone was found a few times. Its antigen is undetermined. The same CDR3 arises from other DNA sequences in this sample as well. The chain is built from TRBV19 and TRBJ2-7; D not resolved. The source is a woman aged 18-29 years in good health. The sequencing input was naive CD4+ T cells from blood. The CDR3 sequence is CASSPGAYEQYF. For the CDR3, the DNA is TGTGCCAGTAGTCCAGGAGCCTACGAGCAGTACTTC.